The T cell receptor (beta chain) under discussion was sequenced for a study of blood T cell repertoires in COVID-19. V was shortened by 8 bases and J by 1 base, with 11 bases between the two germline ends. The CDR3 has 13 amino acids. Germline values: CDR1 SQVTM, CDR2 ANQGSEA. Profiling relied on immunoSEQ multiplex PCR, and the TCRdb table lists in-frame clones only, not all of them. The sample has approximately 290,000 clones, over 75% seen once. Sequenced material: PBMCs or T cells enriched from blood (not recorded which). This sequence joins TRBV29-1 and TRBJ2-2, with D possibly TRBD1 on 5 matching bases. This TCR derives from a woman aged 25 to 39 who had recovered from COVID-19. Written as DNA, the CDR3 is TGCAGCACAATTACAGGGAACACCGGGGAGCTGTTTTTT. The encoded protein is CSTITGNTGELFF.